This T cell receptor beta chain comes out of a study of early T cells in non-severe SARS-CoV-2 infection. This clonotype was seen more than once but under ten times. MiXCR was run by TCRdb on the 5' RACE reads, yielding one entry per CDR3 protein. The sample includes about 70,000 distinct CDR3 sequences, approximately 10% of them seen just once. The CDR3 length is 14 residues. Germline-derived CDR1 and CDR2 are SQVTM and ANQGSEA. Trimming removed 4 bases at V and 4 bases at J, with 16 bases between. The rearrangement links TRBV29-1 to TRBJ1-1; D possibly corresponds to TRBD1 (5 bases). The TCR was taken from an adult who was a healthcare worker with PCR-confirmed SARS-CoV-2 infection or an uninfected control (not recorded which). Input material: whole blood. CDR3 region: CSVVKGRAGTEAFF. In DNA form, the CDR3 reads TGCAGCGTTGTAAAGGGCAGGGCTGGCACTGAAGCTTTCTTT.